This is a list of T cell receptor beta chains from one sample in a study of cytomegalovirus exposure and HLA in healthy donors. Generated by immunoSEQ multiplex PCR, the TCRdb table keeps only in-frame clones and is missing some. This repertoire shows about 160,000 clones, about 79% found once; its top ten account for about 0.93%. Sequences were obtained from PBMCs. The source of these receptors is a woman in her forties or fifties in good health and CMV-seropositive. The CDR3 runs from the conserved cysteine through the conserved F or W. D genes are given only for firm matches. Expanded clones get a size class; other rows say once, few or many, or leave the size out.

14 | once | TRBJ1-2 | TRBV18 | TRBD1 | CASSPSDRINGYTF | TGTGCCAGCTCTCCGTCGGACAGGATCAACGGCTACACCTTC
16 | - | TRBJ2-7 | TRBV9 | TRBD1 | CASSAEEDRLGYEQYF | TGTGCCAGCAGCGCAGAAGAGGACAGGTTAGGATACGAGCAGTACTTC
13 | - | TRBJ2-3 | TRBV7-3 | - | CASSLSLADTQYF | TGTGCCAGCAGCTTATCGTTAGCAGATACGCAGTATTTT
15 | - | TRBJ2-5 | TRBV5-1 | TRBD2 | CASSSIAGGRETQYF | TGCGCCAGCAGCTCCATAGCGGGGGGGCGAGAGACCCAGTACTTC
14 | - | TRBJ1-5 | TRBV2 | TRBD1 | CASSDNRGHQPQHF | TGTGCCAGCAGTGACAACAGGGGCCATCAGCCCCAGCATTTT
14 | - | TRBJ1-5 | TRBV18 | TRBD1 | CASSRQGAAQPQHF | TGTGCCAGCTCGCGACAGGGGGCGGCTCAGCCCCAGCATTTT
16 | few | TRBJ2-1 | TRBV15 | TRBD1 | CATSRGGRGIGNEQFF | TGTGCCACCAGCAGAGGAGGCAGGGGGATTGGCAATGAGCAGTTCTTC
13 | - | TRBJ2-1 | TRBV4-1 | TRBD1 | CASSQLQGNEQFF | TGCGCCAGCAGCCAACTACAGGGGAATGAGCAGTTCTTC
16 | - | TRBJ2-2 | TRBV4-2 | - | CASSQARTSNTGELFF | TGTGCCAGCAGCCAAGCTCGGACTTCGAACACCGGGGAGCTGTTTTTT
15 | - | TRBJ2-1 | TRBV5-1 | TRBD2 | CASSLGLAGYNEQFF | TGCGCCAGCAGCCTGGGACTAGCGGGGTACAATGAGCAGTTCTTC
13 | - | TRBJ1-2 | TRBV28 | - | CASWRRVEDGYTF | TGTGCCAGCTGGCGCAGGGTAGAGGATGGCTACACCTTC
13 | few | TRBJ1-2 | TRBV15 | - | CATSRDPGRGYTF | TGTGCCACCAGCAGAGACCCCGGGAGGGGCTACACCTTC
15 | - | TRBJ1-1 | TRBV28 | TRBD1 | CASSLGQGLDTEAFF | TGTGCCAGCAGTCTCGGACAGGGTCTCGACACTGAAGCTTTCTTT
15 | - | TRBJ2-7 | TRBV6-6 | TRBD2 | CASSYRTSGNGEQYF | TGTGCCAGCAGTTACAGGACTAGCGGGAACGGCGAGCAGTACTTC
17 | - | TRBJ2-1 | TRBV7-6 | TRBD2 | CASSLEAGGRGYNEQFF | TGTGCCAGCAGCTTAGAGGCGGGGGGGAGGGGGTACAATGAGCAGTTCTTC
13 | - | TRBJ2-7 | TRBV30 | TRBD2 | CAWERGGLHEQYF | TGTGCCTGGGAGCGGGGGGGCCTGCACGAGCAGTACTTC
16 | - | TRBJ2-1 | TRBV18 | - | CASSPRSSVSYNEQFF | TGTGCCAGCTCACCACGATCTAGCGTGTCCTACAATGAGCAGTTCTTC
17 | - | TRBJ1-5 | TRBV5-5 | - | CASSLGLQWGGAEPQHF | TGTGCCAGCAGCTTGGGGCTGCAGTGGGGGGGCGCGGAGCCCCAGCATTTT
15 | - | TRBJ2-2 | TRBV15 | - | CATSREQRGTGELFF | TGTGCCACCAGCAGAGAGCAGAGGGGGACCGGGGAGCTGTTTTTT
14 | - | TRBJ2-1 | TRBV4-1 | - | CASSQAPSPPNPIF | TGCGCCAGCAGCCAAGCCCCTAGCCCTCCCAACCCAATCTTC
17 | - | TRBJ2-7 | TRBV19 | - | CASSMGHTRGGMDEQYF | TGTGCCAGTAGTATGGGACACACAAGGGGTGGTATGGACGAGCAGTACTTC
15 | - | TRBJ2-4 | TRBV6-5 | - | CASSPQGRAKNIQYF | TGTGCCAGCAGCCCGCAGGGGCGAGCCAAAAACATTCAGTACTTC
14 | - | TRBJ1-4 | TRBV6-1 | TRBD1 | CASTDRGRSEKLFF | TGTGCCAGCACTGACAGGGGGCGAAGTGAAAAACTGTTTTTT
14 | - | TRBJ1-1 | TRBV6-1 | - | CASSEAGGNTEAFF | TGTGCCAGCAGTGAAGCCGGAGGGAACACTGAAGCTTTCTTT
12 | - | TRBJ2-7 | TRBV7-9 | - | CASSLVHNEQYF | TGTGCCAGCAGCTTAGTCCACAACGAGCAGTACTTC
11 | - | TRBJ1-1 | TRBV19 | - | CASSINTQAFF | TGTGCCAGTAGTATAAACACCCAAGCTTTCTTT
15 | once | TRBJ2-7 | TRBV7-2 | TRBD2 | CASSLDSGGLYEQYF | TGTGCCAGCAGCTTAGATAGCGGGGGGCTCTACGAGCAGTACTTC
13 | - | TRBJ1-1 | TRBV5-4 | - | CASSSQDNTEAFF | TGTGCCAGCAGCTCCCAGGATAACACTGAAGCTTTCTTT
14 | - | TRBJ1-1 | TRBV19 | TRBD1 | CASNRQGLNTEAFF | TGTGCCAGTAACCGACAGGGGCTGAACACTGAAGCTTTCTTT
14 | - | TRBJ2-7 | TRBV29-1 | TRBD1 | CSVFDRGRSYEQYF | TGCAGCGTTTTTGACAGGGGGCGATCCTACGAGCAGTACTTC
17 | - | TRBJ2-6 | TRBV5-6 | - | CASHWGSTSSGANVLTF | TGTGCCAGCCACTGGGGCAGTACCTCCTCTGGGGCCAACGTCCTGACTTTC
13 | - | TRBJ2-3 | TRBV11-2 | - | CASSPLVSDTQYF | TGTGCCAGCAGCCCTCTAGTTTCAGATACGCAGTATTTT